This T cell receptor beta chain was profiled in a study of human T cells and chemical hapten exposure. TCRdb reprocessed the RACE reads with MiXCR, giving one entry per CDR3 protein. The table includes about 120,000 distinct CDR3 sequences, around an eighth detected once. V gave up 2 bases and J gave up 7 bases, with 14 bases separating them. CDR1 is MNHNY and CDR2 is SVGAGI in the germline V gene (reference sequence). This CDR3 comprises 14 residues. This sample's time point: pre-sensitization, week 0. This sample's treatment: therapeutic diphenylcyclopropenone sensitization with weekly scalp DPC. This clonotype was counted at least ten times.

Material: whole blood, obtained in connection with sensitization to the hapten diphenylcyclopropenone (DPC). The source of this sequence is a young woman with alopecia areata. Some clones in this sample may be carry-over from other donors' samples. The V call is TRBV6-6, the J call TRBJ1-1, with D possibly being TRBD1 (6 bases). The CDR3 sequence: CASSYPTTGFEAFF. CDR3 DNA sequence: TGTGCCAGCAGTTACCCTACCACAGGGTTTGAAGCTTTCTTT.